The present T cell receptor (beta chain) was sequenced within a study of blood T cells in healthy people across ages. The V gene's germline CDR1 is MNHEY and CDR2 SVGEGT. Unmatched junction bases numbered 9, after V lost 0 bases and J lost 9 bases. This CDR3 is 16 amino acids long. It was with a sample-barcoded 5' primer and a J-beta primer mix that a second PCR of about 6 to 11 cycles was run. MiXCR was run by TCRdb on the 5' RACE reads, yielding one entry per CDR3 protein. The data hold about 1.1 million distinct CDR3 sequences, with more than 30% observed a single time. Sequenced: blood. This receptor was identified in a man aged 18 to 35 in good health. The J gene is TRBJ1-5, the V gene TRBV6-2 or TRBV6-3; TRBD1 matches 9 bases. CDR3 sequence: CASSYSLGQGVGPQHF. CDR3 coding DNA: TGTGCCAGCAGTTACTCACTGGGACAGGGTGTGGGGCCCCAGCATTTT.